The clone carrying this T cell receptor beta chain was seen repeatedly, ten times or more. The junction and the germline gene differ at one end; a read error may be behind it. This specimen belongs to a study of T cells in Graves' hyperthyroidism and ophthalmopathy. Authors of the study amplified TCR beta CDR3 regions from RNA transcripts. In the first-round RT-PCR of the TCR CDR3, the HTBI primer set was used. One entry per CDR3 protein, called by TCRdb with MiXCR from the multiplex PCR reads. The sample comprises 600,000 or so distinct CDR3 sequences, roughly 15% of which are singletons, and approximately 12% rests with the top ten. The germline CDR1 and CDR2 sequences are SGHAT and FQNNGV. The CDR3 is 17 residues long. Uncontrolled infections, other autoimmune diseases, pregnancy or lactation led to exclusion of patients.

Material for sequencing was blood. This rearrangement joins TRBV11-2 to TRBJ2-2; 7 positions agree with TRBD2. This TCR derives from a woman between 50 and 59 years old with Graves' ophthalmopathy. The CDR3 is CASSLDTSVTNTGELFF. DNA of the CDR3: TGTGCCAGCAGCCTAGACACTAGCGTAACGAACACCGGGGAGCTGTTTTTT. Supplemented by reference TRBV11-2 and TRBJ2-2, the full variable domain reads EAGVAQSPRYKIIEKRQSVAFWCNPISGHATLYWYQQILGQGPKLLIQFQNNGVVDDSQLPKDRFSAERLKGVDSTLKIQPAKLEDSAVYLCASSLDTSVTNTGELFFGEGSRLTVL.